This T cell receptor beta chain was recorded in a study of OX40 agonist ivuxolimab in advanced cancers. Study-level information: From roughly 20 to 85 years was the age range, with a mean of around 60 years, and around 83% were male. Prior anti-PD-1, anti-PD-L1 or anti-CTLA-4 therapy did not bar entry, and roughly 40% had some. Partial responses occurred in Three dose-escalation patients, one with hepatocellular carcinoma and two with cutaneous melanoma. Study conclusions and caveats: Antigen specificity remained undetermined for the expanded peripheral T cells.

On this clone itself: Its target is not known. Other nucleotide sequences from this sample produce the same CDR3.

V was shortened by 0 bases and J by 10 bases, with 13 bases between the two germline ends. CDR1 and CDR2 from the germline V gene are LNHDA and SQIVND (reference sequence). The CDR3 covers 15 residues. TCRdb's table, derived via immunoSEQ multiplex PCR, lists solely in-frame clones and lacks some. The sample carries about 73,000 clones, 80% to 95% recorded once. The starting material was CD4+ or CD8+ T cells sorted from blood, obtained in a trial of the OX40 agonist ivuxolimab. This receptor was identified in an adult with an advanced solid tumor such as melanoma, head and neck, liver or kidney cancer. V usage is TRBV19 and J usage is TRBJ1-6; D might be TRBD1 (6 bases). The CDR3 spells CASSIDRGERSPLHF. CDR3 in DNA: TGTGCCAGTAGTATAGACAGGGGAGAGCGCTCACCCCTCCACTTT.